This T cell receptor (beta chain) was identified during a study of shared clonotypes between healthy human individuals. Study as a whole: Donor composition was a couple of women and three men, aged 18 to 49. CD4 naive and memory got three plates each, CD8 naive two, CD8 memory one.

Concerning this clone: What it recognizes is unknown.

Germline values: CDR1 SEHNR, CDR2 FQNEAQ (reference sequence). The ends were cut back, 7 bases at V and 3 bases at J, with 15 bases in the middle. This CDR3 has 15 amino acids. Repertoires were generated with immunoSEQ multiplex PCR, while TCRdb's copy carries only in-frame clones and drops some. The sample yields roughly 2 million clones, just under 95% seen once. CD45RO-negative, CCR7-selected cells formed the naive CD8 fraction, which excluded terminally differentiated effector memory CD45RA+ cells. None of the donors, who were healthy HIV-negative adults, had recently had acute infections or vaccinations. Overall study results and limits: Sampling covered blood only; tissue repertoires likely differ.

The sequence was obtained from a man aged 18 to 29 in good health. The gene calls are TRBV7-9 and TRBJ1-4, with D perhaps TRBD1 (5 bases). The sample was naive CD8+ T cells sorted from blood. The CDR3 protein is CASTTPGMANEKLFF. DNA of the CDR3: TGTGCCAGCACCACACCAGGGATGGCTAATGAAAAACTGTTTTTT.